Presented here are 29 T cell receptor beta chains from one specimen sequenced in a study of CD8 T cells in Susac syndrome. With random hexamers, 0.5 to 1 ug RNA was reverse transcribed. In TCRdb, the immunoSEQ multiplex PCR reads were re-called with MiXCR into one record per CDR3 protein. Counted here are 170,000 or so distinct CDR3 sequences, approximately 94% occurring once; the ten biggest clones make up approximately 0.09%. Sequencing was performed on CD4+ T cells from PBMCs. The receptors come from a human donor with multiple sclerosis.

J is TRBJ1-4 and V is TRBV12-3 or TRBV12-4; D unresolved. The CDR3 loop spans 13 amino acids. V was shortened by 0 bases and J by 4 bases, with 3 bases between the two germline ends. CDR3 protein: CASSLASNEKLFF. CDR3 sequence (DNA): TGTGCCAGCAGTTTAGCCAGTAATGAAAAACTGTTTTTT.

This rearrangement joins TRBV6-6 to TRBJ1-5; 7 bases fit TRBD1. Germline assignment: CDR1 MNHNY and CDR2 SVGAGI (reference sequence). Trimming at V came to 5 bases and at J to 0 bases, leaving 7 bases not matched to a gene. The CDR3 covers 16 residues. The CDR3 region is CASSRGTVYSNQPQHF. CDR3 sequence (DNA): TGTGCCAGCAGTCGAGGGACAGTCTATAGCAATCAGCCCCAGCATTTT.

The chain couples TRBV5-6 to TRBJ2-3; tentatively, D is TRBD2 (6 bases). The germline gives CDR1 SGHDT, CDR2 YYEEEE. Trimming left V 0 bases short and J 0 bases short, with 11 bases between. The CDR3 length is 16 residues. The DNA for the CDR3 is TGTGCCAGCAGCTTGGGGCCAGGGACTAGCACAGATACGCAGTATTTT. Amino acids: CASSLGPGTSTDTQYF.

A remark on this clonotype: The germline gene is not matched at one end of the junction; a read error may be the cause. The chain links TRBV28 to TRBJ2-1, with D perhaps TRBD1 or TRBD2 (5 bases each). CDR1 and CDR2 from the germline V gene are MDHEN and SYDVKM. CDR3 length: 16 amino acids. The CDR3 region is CASISISTGTYNEQFF. CDR3 nucleotide sequence: TGTGCCAGCATCTCGATCTCGACGGGGACCTACAATGAGCAATTCTTC.

The rearrangement uses TRBV5-6 and TRBJ2-7; the D call may be TRBD1 or TRBD2 (6 bases each). Germline V gene data show CDR1 as SGHDT and CDR2 as YYEEEE. Trimming pared 0 bases from V and 4 bases from J, leaving 11 bases between. The CDR3 totals 14 residues. Here the CDR3 DNA reads TGTGCCAGCAGCTTGGTAGGGGGGACTTACGAGCAGTACTTC. Translation: CASSLVGGTYEQYF.

This rearrangement joins TRBV20-1 to TRBJ2-5; possibly TRBD2 for D (6 bases). This CDR3 spans 12 amino acids. V was clipped by 5 bases and J by 7 bases, with 14 bases between them. CDR1 is DFQATT, CDR2 SNEGSKA, per germline (reference sequence). Here the CDR3 reads CSAGDFAWTQYF. Written as DNA, the CDR3 is TGCAGTGCTGGGGACTTCGCATGGACCCAGTACTTC.

This chain connects TRBV5-1 to TRBJ2-1; 8 positions agree with TRBD2. The junction had 10 bases not matched to a gene; V was cut back by 0 bases and J by 14 bases. This CDR3 comprises 14 residues. CDR1 is SGHRS and CDR2 is YFSETQ in the germline V gene. The CDR3 region is CASSLDSTAGAKFF. For the CDR3, the DNA is TGCGCCAGCAGCTTGGATAGCACAGCGGGGGCGAAGTTCTTC.

The genes are TRBV20-1 and TRBJ2-3; D may be TRBD1 (5 bases). This CDR3 comprises 15 residues. Trimming left V 1 base short and J 0 bases short, with 11 bases between. In germline, CDR1 is DFQATT, CDR2 SNEGSKA (reference sequence). The CDR3: CSARGPGSSTDTQYF. CDR3 nucleotide sequence: TGCAGTGCTAGAGGCCCAGGGTCAAGCACAGATACGCAGTATTTT.

The V call is TRBV20-1, the J call TRBJ2-7, with 9 bases fitting TRBD2. The trim removed 3 bases at V and 6 bases at J, leaving 9 bases unmatched. CDR1 is DFQATT and CDR2 is SNEGSKA in the germline V gene (reference sequence). The CDR3 has 14 amino acids. DNA for the CDR3: TGCAGTGCTAGTCTAGCGGGATTAACTGGCGAGCAGTACTTC. This codes for CSASLAGLTGEQYF.

A single count supports this clonotype. V is TRBV3-1 and J is TRBJ2-2; TRBD2 matches 8 bases. The V gene end was trimmed by 4 bases and the J gene end by 5 bases; junction bases not matched to a gene: 12. Germline CDR1 reads LGHDT; CDR2 reads YNNKEL (reference sequence). CDR3 length: 17 amino acids. The CDR3 DNA sequence: TGTGCCAGCAGCCTGCCCCTGTTCGAGCGGGGGACCGGGGAGCTGTTTTTT. This sequence encodes CASSLPLFERGTGELFF.

This chain joins TRBV20-1 and TRBJ1-2; the D gene is possibly TRBD1 (5 bases). Germline lookup yields CDR1 DFQATT and CDR2 SNEGSKA (reference sequence). The CDR3 is made up of 13 amino acids. Trimming left V 4 bases short and J 3 bases short, with 12 bases between. The CDR3 sequence: CSATRGEDYGYTF. In DNA form, the CDR3 reads TGCAGTGCTACCCGGGGGGAGGACTATGGCTACACCTTC.

The chain employs TRBV28 and TRBJ2-7; 7 nucleotides agree with TRBD2. Looked up from germline, CDR1 is MDHEN and CDR2 is SYDVKM. J gave up 6 bases and V 4 bases, and 3 bases lay outside the gene matches. The CDR3 is made up of 12 amino acids. The CDR3 DNA reads as TGTGCCAGCAGTTCCGTAGCGGGCGAGCAGTACTTC. It specifies CASSSVAGEQYF. The variable domain in full, completed from reference TRBV28 and TRBJ2-7, reads DVKVTQSSRYLVKRTGEKVFLECVQDMDHENMFWYRQDPGLGLRLIYFSYDVKMKEKGDIPEGYSVSREKKERFSLILESASTNQTSMYLCASSSVAGEQYFGPGTRLTVT.

The J gene is TRBJ2-1, the V gene TRBV30; unclear D gene. Germline lookup yields CDR1 GTSNPN and CDR2 SVGIG (reference sequence). With 2 bases removed from V and 1 base from J, the gap between germline ends came to 9 bases. The CDR3 sequence is 14 residues long. The CDR3 DNA reads TGTGCCTGGAGTAGGAAAGGATCCTACAATGAGCAGTTCTTC. This codes for CAWSRKGSYNEQFF. The whole variable domain, filled in from reference TRBV30 and TRBJ2-1, reads SQTIHQWPATLVQPVGSPLSLECTVEGTSNPNLYWYRQAAGRGLQLLFYSVGIGQISSEVPQNLSASRPQDRQFILSSKKLLLSDSGFYLCAWSRKGSYNEQFFGPGTRLTVL.

The CDR3 region is CASSFRVSRGYEQYF. The CDR3 nucleotides are TGTGCCAGCAGTTTCCGCGTCTCACGAGGCTACGAGCAGTACTTC. This chain connects TRBV12-3 or TRBV12-4 to TRBJ2-7; the D is unclear. The V gene lost 3 bases and the J gene lost 3 bases, with 15 bases spanning the gap. The CDR3 has 15 residues.

This chain connects TRBV30 to TRBJ2-2; 11 bases are shared with TRBD1. This CDR3 region has 15 residues. J gave up 5 bases and V 2 bases, and 4 bases lay outside the gene matches. The germline gives CDR1 GTSNPN, CDR2 SVGIG (reference sequence). The CDR3 coding sequence is TGTGCCTGGAGTAGGGACAGGGGGAGTACCGGGGAGCTGTTTTTT. This translates into CAWSRDRGSTGELFF.

The rearrangement links TRBV5-1 to TRBJ1-5, with a weak D call TRBD1 (6 bases). Germline V gives CDR1 SGHRS, CDR2 YFSETQ. Deletions cut 5 bases from V and 7 bases from J, with 19 bases between. CDR3 length: 15 amino acids. CDR3 amino acids: CASSPTLGGGQPQHF. The DNA for the CDR3 is TGCGCCAGCAGTCCAACGCTCGGGGGCGGACAGCCCCAGCATTTT.

The chain uses TRBV2 and TRBJ1-1; a possible D gene is TRBD1 (6 bases). Trimming left V 3 bases short and J 6 bases short, with 23 bases between. The CDR3 length is 17 residues. Germline lookup yields CDR1 SNHLY and CDR2 FYNNEI. DNA of the CDR3: TGTGCCAGCAGTGATATGTTGACGAGGGGGGAAAGAGCTGAAGCTTTCTTT. This translates into CASSDMLTRGERAEAFF.

The chain combines TRBV7-2 with TRBJ1-1; D might be TRBD1 (6 bases). The CDR3 loop spans 16 amino acids. Per the germline V gene, CDR1 is SGHTA and CDR2 is FQGNSA. V was trimmed by 1 base and J by 1 base, leaving 13 bases between them. The CDR3 sequence: CASSLVGGGWNTEAFF. Here the CDR3 DNA reads TGTGCCAGCAGCTTAGTAGGGGGAGGTTGGAACACTGAAGCTTTCTTT.

This clonotype was counted once. The chain links TRBV29-1 to TRBJ2-7; the D gene is possibly TRBD1 (6 bases). This CDR3 has 13 residues. V gave up 5 bases and J gave up 0 bases, with 11 bases separating them. Germline V gives CDR1 SQVTM, CDR2 ANQGSEA. CDR3 sequence: CSVFWTDSYEQYF. CDR3 DNA sequence: TGCAGCGTTTTTTGGACAGACTCCTACGAGCAGTACTTC.

The rearrangement joins TRBV14 to TRBJ1-2; D unclear. V was clipped by 4 bases and J by 2 bases, with 14 bases between them. Per germline, CDR1 SGHDN and CDR2 FVKESK. The CDR3 has 15 amino acids. DNA of the CDR3: TGTGCCAGCAGCCCCTTCAGTGTCGAAAACTATGGCTACACCTTC. Translation: CASSPFSVENYGYTF.

The chain is built from TRBV7-2 and TRBJ2-2, with D uncertain. The CDR3 spans 12 residues. V lost 3 bases to trimming and J lost 3 bases, with 2 bases between them. Per the germline V gene, CDR1 is SGHTA and CDR2 is FQGNSA. The CDR3 reads CASSFYTGELFF. The CDR3 nucleotides are TGTGCCAGCAGCTTCTACACCGGGGAGCTGTTTTTT.

The chain couples TRBV24-1 to TRBJ2-7; 7 nucleotides line up with TRBD1. Germline V lookup: CDR1 KGHDR, CDR2 SFDVKD. The junction had 8 bases not matched to a gene; V was cut back by 4 bases and J by 3 bases. The CDR3 totals 15 residues. This CDR3 is CATSDPSTGVYEQYF. Written as DNA, the CDR3 is TGTGCCACCAGTGACCCAAGTACAGGGGTCTACGAGCAGTACTTC.

The chain is built from TRBV11-2 and TRBJ2-3; 8 bases match TRBD2. The trim removed 1 base at V and 1 base at J, leaving 16 bases unmatched. The CDR3 loop spans 20 amino acids. Germline loops: CDR1 SGHAT, CDR2 FQNNGV. The CDR3 region is CASSLGVAGNVPYGTDTQYF. DNA of the CDR3: TGTGCCAGCAGCTTAGGGGTAGCGGGGAACGTACCCTATGGCACAGATACGCAGTATTTT.

This rearrangement joins TRBV25-1 to TRBJ2-2; D tentatively reads TRBD1 or TRBD2 (7 bases each). The V gene lost 2 bases and the J gene lost 5 bases, with 12 bases spanning the gap. Germline V gives CDR1 MGHDK, CDR2 SYGVNS. CDR3 length: 15 residues. The CDR3 DNA follows: TGTGCCAGCAGTGAAGCAGGGGGAGGGACCGGGGAGCTGTTTTTT. Translation: CASSEAGGGTGELFF.

V usage is TRBV5-1 and J usage is TRBJ2-3, with D unclear. Trimming took 4 bases from V and 5 from J, leaving 11 bases between them. This CDR3 contains 13 residues. The germline V gene has CDR1 SGHRS and CDR2 YFSETQ. CDR3: CASSRAVVDTQYF. CDR3 nucleotide sequence: TGCGCCAGCAGCCGCGCGGTGGTAGATACGCAGTATTTT.

This chain links TRBV7-9 with TRBJ1-2, with TRBD1 matching over 8 bases. The CDR3 runs to 14 residues. V trimming: 5 bases; J trimming: 6 bases; junction bases outside the gene matches: 8. Looked up from germline, CDR1 is SEHNR and CDR2 is FQNEAQ (reference sequence). Here the CDR3 DNA reads TGTGCCAGCAGCGGGCTACAGGGGGTCCATGGCTACACCTTC. Residues: CASSGLQGVHGYTF.

The genes are TRBV3-1 and TRBJ2-3, with 7 bases lining up with TRBD1. J was trimmed by 3 bases and V by 7 bases; bases with no gene match: 10. This CDR3 region has 15 residues. Germline assignment: CDR1 LGHDT and CDR2 YNNKEL (reference sequence). CDR3 sequence: CASTSGQERTDTQYF. In DNA form, the CDR3 reads TGTGCCAGCACCTCAGGACAGGAAAGGACAGATACGCAGTATTTT.

This clonotype was picked up a small number of times. The chain combines TRBV19 with TRBJ2-2; a weak D match, TRBD1 (6 bases). Per germline, CDR1 LNHDA and CDR2 SQIVND (reference sequence). There are 14 residues in the CDR3. V was clipped by 6 bases and J by 1 base, with 9 bases between them. This CDR3 reads CASSLQGNTGELFF. The DNA of the CDR3 is TGTGCCAGTAGCTTACAGGGGAACACCGGGGAGCTGTTTTTT.

The chain employs TRBV29-1 and TRBJ2-5; 7 bases align to TRBD1. Germline trimming cut 5 bases from V and 3 bases from J; bases unmatched to any gene: 6. Germline V gives CDR1 SQVTM, CDR2 ANQGSEA. The CDR3 totals 13 residues. CDR3 coding DNA: TGCAGCGTTACCAGGGGGTTGAAAGAGACCCAGTACTTC. Its protein is CSVTRGLKETQYF.